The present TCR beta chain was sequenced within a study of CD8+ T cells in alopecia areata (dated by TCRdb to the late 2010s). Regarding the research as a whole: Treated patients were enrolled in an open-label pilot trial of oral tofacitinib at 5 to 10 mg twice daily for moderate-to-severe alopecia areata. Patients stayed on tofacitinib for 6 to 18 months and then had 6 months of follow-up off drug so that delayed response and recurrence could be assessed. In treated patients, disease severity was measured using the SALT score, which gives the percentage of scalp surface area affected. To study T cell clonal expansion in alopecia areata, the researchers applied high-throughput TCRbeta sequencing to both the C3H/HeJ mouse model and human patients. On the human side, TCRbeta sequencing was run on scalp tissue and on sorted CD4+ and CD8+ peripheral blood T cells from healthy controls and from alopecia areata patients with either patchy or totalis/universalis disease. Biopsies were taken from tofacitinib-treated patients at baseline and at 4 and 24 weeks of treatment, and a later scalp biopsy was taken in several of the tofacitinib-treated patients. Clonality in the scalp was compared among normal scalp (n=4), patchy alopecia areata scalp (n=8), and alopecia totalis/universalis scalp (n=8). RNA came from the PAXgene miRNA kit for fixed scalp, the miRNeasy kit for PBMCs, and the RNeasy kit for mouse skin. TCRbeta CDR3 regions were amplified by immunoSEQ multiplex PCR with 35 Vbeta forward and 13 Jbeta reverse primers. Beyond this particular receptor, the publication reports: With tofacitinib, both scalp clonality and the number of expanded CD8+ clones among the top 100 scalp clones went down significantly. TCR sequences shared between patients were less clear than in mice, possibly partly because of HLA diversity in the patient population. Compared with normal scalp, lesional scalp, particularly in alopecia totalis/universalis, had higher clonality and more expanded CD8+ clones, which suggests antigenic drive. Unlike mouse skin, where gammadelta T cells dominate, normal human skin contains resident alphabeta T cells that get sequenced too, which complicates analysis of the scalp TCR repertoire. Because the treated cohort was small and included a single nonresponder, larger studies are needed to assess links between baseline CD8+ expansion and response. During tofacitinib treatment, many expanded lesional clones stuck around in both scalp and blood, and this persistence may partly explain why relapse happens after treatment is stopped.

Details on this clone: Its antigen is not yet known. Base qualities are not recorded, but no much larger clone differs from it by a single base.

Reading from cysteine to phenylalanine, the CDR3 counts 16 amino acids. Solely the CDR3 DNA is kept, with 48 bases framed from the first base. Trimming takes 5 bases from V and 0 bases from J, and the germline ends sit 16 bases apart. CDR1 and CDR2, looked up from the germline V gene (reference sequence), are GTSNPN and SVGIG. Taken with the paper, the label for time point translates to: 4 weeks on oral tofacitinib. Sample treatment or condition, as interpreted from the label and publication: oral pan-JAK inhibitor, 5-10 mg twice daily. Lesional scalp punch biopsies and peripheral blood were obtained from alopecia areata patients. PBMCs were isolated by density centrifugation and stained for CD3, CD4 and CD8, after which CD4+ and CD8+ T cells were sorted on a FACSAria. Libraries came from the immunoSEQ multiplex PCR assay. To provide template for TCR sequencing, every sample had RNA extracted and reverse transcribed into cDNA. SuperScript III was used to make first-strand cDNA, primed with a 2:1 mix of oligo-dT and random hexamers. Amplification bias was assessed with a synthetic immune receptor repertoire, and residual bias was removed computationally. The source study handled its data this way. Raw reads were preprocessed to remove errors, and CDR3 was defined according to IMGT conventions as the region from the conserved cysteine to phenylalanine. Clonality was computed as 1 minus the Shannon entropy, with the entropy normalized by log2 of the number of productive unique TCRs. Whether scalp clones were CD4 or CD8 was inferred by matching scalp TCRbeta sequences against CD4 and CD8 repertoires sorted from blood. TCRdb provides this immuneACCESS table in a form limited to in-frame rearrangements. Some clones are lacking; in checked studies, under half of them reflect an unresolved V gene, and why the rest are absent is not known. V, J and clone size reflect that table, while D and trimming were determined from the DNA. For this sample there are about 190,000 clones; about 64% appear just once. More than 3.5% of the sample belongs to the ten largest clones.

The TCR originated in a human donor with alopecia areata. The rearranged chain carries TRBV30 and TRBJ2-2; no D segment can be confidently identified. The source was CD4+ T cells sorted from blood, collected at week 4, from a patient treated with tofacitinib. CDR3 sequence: CAWAQLSMTNTGELFF. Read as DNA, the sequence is TGTGCCTGGGCTCAACTTTCAATGACGAACACCGGGGAGCTGTTTTTT.